This T cell receptor (beta chain) was identified in a study of T cells in Graves' hyperthyroidism and ophthalmopathy. Study context: Before treatment of any kind, peripheral blood was taken at initial diagnosis.

There were TCR beta CDR3 regions amplified from RNA transcripts. A first-round RT-PCR of the TCR CDR3 used the HTBI primer set. TCRdb re-called the multiplex PCR reads with MiXCR, one entry per CDR3 protein. The sample has roughly 380,000 distinct CDR3 sequences, approximately 15% seen once; the top ten hold approximately 11%. Per the germline V gene, CDR1 is LNHDA and CDR2 is SQIVND (reference sequence). This CDR3 contains 15 residues. Trimming pared 3 bases from V and 8 bases from J, leaving 14 bases between. General study results and limits: Most clonotypes expanded in thyroid above 0.001 were likewise present in blood.

About this clonotype: As yet, its antigen is unknown.

This sequence joins TRBV19 and TRBJ1-6; D possibly corresponds to TRBD1 (6 bases). The sequenced material came from blood. This receptor was taken from a woman aged 60-75 years with Graves' hyperthyroidism. This CDR3 is CASSITQGTDSPLHF. The CDR3 DNA reads as TGTGCCAGTAGTATTACCCAGGGGACCGATTCACCCCTCCACTTT.